The entry that follows covers one T cell receptor (beta chain) sequence. Its antigen is undetermined. TRB rearrangements were amplified by multiplex PCR with BIOMED2 TRB-A/B primers. TCRdb re-called the multiplex PCR reads through MiXCR, storing one row per CDR3 protein. The sample consists of about 5,100 distinct CDR3 sequences, 25% to 30% of them appearing once. The data are from a study of T and B cells in COVID-19 patients. Study as a whole: COVID-19 patients gave peripheral blood either during active infection or after recovery. Regarding the study as a whole: Of under 2,500 TCR clusters found only in the recovered cohort, 25 to 35 had low generation probability.

From blood, about 230-500 ng of genomic DNA served as TRB template. This CDR3 is built from 15 residues. Germline V gives CDR1 SGHTA, CDR2 FQGNSA. V was clipped by 6 bases and J by 7 bases; unmatched bases: 8. The receptor's source is a human donor with active COVID-19. The chain combines TRBV7-2 with TRBJ2-1; 11 bases line up with TRBD2. Sequencing used blood. In nucleotides, the CDR3 is TGTGCCAGCAGGGCACTAGCGGGAGTTGGGAATGAGCAGTTCTTC. This sequence encodes CASRALAGVGNEQFF.